This passage covers 25 T cell receptor beta chains from one sample sequenced in a study of monozygotic twins with cystic fibrosis. TCRdb's copy holds only in-frame clones and misses some; the assay was immunoSEQ multiplex PCR. The top ten clones hold 0.15% to 0.2% of a sample with roughly 32,000 clones, about 96% of them seen once. The sequenced sample was blood. Receptors were obtained from a girl aged 2 to 10 with cystic fibrosis.

The rearrangement uses TRBV18 and TRBJ1-4; 12 bases agree with TRBD1. This CDR3 is 14 amino acids long. Germline CDR1 and CDR2: KGHSH and LQKENI. Trimming removed 4 bases from V and 8 bases from J; junction bases left unmatched: 2. This CDR3 reads CASSLGQGAEKLFF. CDR3 DNA sequence: TGTGCCAGCTCACTGGGACAGGGGGCAGAAAAACTGTTTTTT.

The rearrangement links TRBV6-6 to TRBJ1-1, with D perhaps matching TRBD1 (6 bases). This CDR3 region has 14 residues. Germline V lookup: CDR1 MNHNY, CDR2 SVGAGI (reference sequence). The germline V and J ends were trimmed by 6 bases and 2 bases, with 13 bases remaining between them. CDR3: CASSRSQGNTEAFF. CDR3 sequence (DNA): TGTGCCAGCAGCCGCTCACAGGGTAACACTGAAGCTTTCTTT.

V and J are TRBV6-1 and TRBJ2-1; D is ambiguous. CDR3 length equals 12 residues. V lost 1 base, J lost 6 bases, and 4 bases lay in between. Germline CDR1 is MNHNS and CDR2 is SASEGT. The CDR3 sequence is CASSEGSNEQFF. The CDR3 DNA reads TGTGCCAGCAGTGAAGGGTCCAATGAGCAGTTCTTC.

V gene TRBV30 combines with J gene TRBJ1-1; no firm D call. The CDR3 has 15 amino acids. The V end lost 3 bases, the J end lost 1 base, and 15 bases lay between the germline ends. CDR1 and CDR2 (germline): GTSNPN, SVGIG (reference sequence). Here the CDR3 DNA reads TGTGCCTGGAGCGCCTTGGGCCCTGGGAACACTGAAGCTTTCTTT. Translated, it gives CAWSALGPGNTEAFF.

The rearrangement joins TRBV9 to TRBJ1-1; D is uncertain. V was cut by 0 bases and J by 7 bases, with 7 bases left in between. Germline V CDR1 and CDR2: SGDLS, YYNGEE. This CDR3 region has 12 residues. Here the CDR3 reads CASSVDFGEAFF. CDR3 DNA sequence: TGTGCCAGCAGCGTAGACTTCGGTGAAGCTTTCTTT.

This clone appeared a few times. This sequence joins TRBV4-2 and TRBJ2-1; TRBD2 agrees at 8 bases. CDR3 length: 15 residues. Unmatched junction bases numbered 6, after V lost 1 base and J lost 7 bases. Germline lookup yields CDR1 LGHNA and CDR2 YNFKEQ. The CDR3 DNA reads as TGTGCCAGCAGCCAAGGGGATCGGGGGGGTAATGAGCAGTTCTTC. As protein: CASSQGDRGGNEQFF.

This clone has just one count. The chain carries TRBV29-1 and TRBJ1-1; TRBD1 agrees at 11 bases. CDR3 length: 13 residues. After removal of 4 bases from V and 6 bases from J, the junction contained 4 bases not matched to a gene. Looked up from germline, CDR1 is SQVTM and CDR2 is ANQGSEA. The CDR3: CSVVGQGVPEAFF. The CDR3, as DNA: TGCAGCGTTGTGGGACAGGGGGTCCCTGAAGCTTTCTTT.

CDR3: CASSQDQAGGREFYEQYF. Written as DNA, the CDR3 is TGTGCCAGCAGCCAAGATCAAGCAGGAGGGCGGGAGTTCTACGAGCAGTACTTC. J is TRBJ2-7 and V is TRBV4-2; 7 bases align to TRBD2. The CDR3 is made up of 18 amino acids. V lost 0 bases, J lost 3 bases, and 14 bases stayed unmatched. Per the germline V gene, CDR1 is LGHNA and CDR2 is YNFKEQ.

V and J are TRBV5-1 and TRBJ2-7; 8 bases agree with TRBD1. Germline CDR1 and CDR2: SGHRS and YFSETQ. The CDR3 spans 15 residues. V was pared by 4 bases and J by 0 bases, with 6 bases of the junction left unmatched. CDR3 nucleotide sequence: TGCGCCAGCAGCCTGTGGACAGGGAGCTCCTACGAGCAGTACTTC. Protein sequence: CASSLWTGSSYEQYF.

This clone was recorded only once. V usage is TRBV28 and J usage is TRBJ2-1; 7 bases fit TRBD2. The germline V gene has CDR1 MDHEN and CDR2 SYDVKM. The junction had 5 bases not matched to a gene; V was cut back by 2 bases and J by 4 bases. CDR3 length: 15 amino acids. Here the CDR3 reads CASSLGAGIYNEQFF. The DNA of the CDR3 is TGTGCCAGCAGTTTAGGAGCGGGGATTTACAATGAGCAGTTCTTC.

The chain links TRBV5-6 to TRBJ2-1; a weak D match, TRBD1 (5 bases). V lost 2 bases and J 8 bases, leaving 11 bases between the germline ends. The germline V gene encodes CDR1 SGHDT and CDR2 YYEEEE. This CDR3 spans 13 amino acids. The CDR3 nucleotides read TGTGCCAGCAGCTTCCCGCAGGGCCATGAGCAGTTCTTC. Its translation: CASSFPQGHEQFF.

V is TRBV5-1 and J is TRBJ2-1; 9 bases map to TRBD2. The CDR3 contains 15 residues. Germline CDR1 reads SGHRS; CDR2 reads YFSETQ. V lost 2 bases, J lost 2 bases, and 2 bases stayed unmatched. CDR3 sequence: CASSFRLAAYNEQFF. The CDR3 DNA sequence: TGCGCCAGCAGCTTTCGACTAGCGGCCTACAATGAGCAGTTCTTC.

The chain joins TRBV7-2 to TRBJ1-1; TRBD1 matches 10 bases. Germline trimming cut 5 bases from V and 4 bases from J; bases unmatched to any gene: 13. CDR3 length equals 17 residues. Germline loops: CDR1 SGHTA, CDR2 FQGNSA. The CDR3 bases are TGTGCCAGCAGCACGGGACAGGGGATGATTGCGGGCACTGAAGCTTTCTTT. Translating gives CASSTGQGMIAGTEAFF.

The J gene is TRBJ1-2, the V gene TRBV5-5, with D maybe TRBD1 (6 bases). V lost 2 bases and J lost 0, with 17 bases in between. From germline, CDR1 is SGHKS and CDR2 YYEKEE (reference sequence). The length of the CDR3 is 17 residues. The CDR3 bases are TGTGCCAGCAGCTTCCGGGACACAAGTATTGCTAACTATGGCTACACCTTC. Protein sequence: CASSFRDTSIANYGYTF.

DNA of the CDR3: TGCGCCAGCAGTGATTCGGGAGGTCGTCAGCCCCAGCATTTT. It encodes CASSDSGGRQPQHF. This rearrangement joins TRBV10-2 to TRBJ1-5, with D unclear. V lost 3 bases, J lost 6 bases, and 12 bases lay in between. Germline-derived CDR1 and CDR2 are WSHSY and SAAADI. The CDR3 runs to 14 residues.

This chain joins TRBV5-1 and TRBJ1-1, with D unresolved. The CDR3 extends over 15 amino acids. Germline V CDR1 and CDR2: SGHRS, YFSETQ. Trimming took off 2 bases at V and 5 bases at J, with 16 bases between the two ends. CDR3 amino acids: CASSFIPRGDTEAFF. In DNA, the CDR3 is TGCGCCAGCAGCTTTATCCCGCGTGGGGATACTGAAGCTTTCTTT.

For this clone: Sequence at one end of the junction differs from germline and may be a read error. The gene calls are TRBV19 and TRBJ2-7, with TRBD1 as a possible D gene (6 bases). The CDR3 runs to 13 residues. Germline CDR1 reads LNHDA; CDR2 reads SQIVND (reference sequence). This CDR3 reads CASSIVGGIVSVF. In DNA, the CDR3 is TGTGCCAGTAGTATAGTAGGGGGAATTGTCTCCGTCTTC.

Only one count was recorded for this clone. The chain carries TRBV7-8 and TRBJ2-7, with 10 bases that match TRBD1. Germline loops: CDR1 SGHVS, CDR2 FQNEAQ. The CDR3 covers 15 residues. Germline trimming cut 3 bases from V and 3 bases from J; bases unmatched to any gene: 5. CDR3 sequence reads: CASSFTGTGVYEQYF. The CDR3 DNA is TGTGCCAGCAGCTTTACCGGGACAGGGGTCTACGAGCAGTACTTC.

V usage is TRBV6-6 and J usage is TRBJ1-1; no clear D. CDR3 length equals 15 residues. CDR1 is MNHNY and CDR2 is SVGAGI in the germline V gene (reference sequence). The germline V and J ends were trimmed by 5 bases and 6 bases, with 19 bases remaining between them. CDR3 bases: TGTGCCAGCAGTCACCCCCCCGGGTATAAGGCTGAAGCTTTCTTT. Amino acid sequence: CASSHPPGYKAEAFF.

CDR3 DNA: TGTGCCGGGGCGGTCGGGCAGGGAGACTCTGGGGCCAACGTCCTGACTTTC. Translating gives CAGAVGQGDSGANVLTF. The chain is built from TRBV30 and TRBJ2-6, with D perhaps assigned TRBD1 or TRBD2 (5 bases each). Deletions cut 8 bases from V and 0 bases from J, with 20 bases between. This CDR3 comprises 17 residues. Per the germline V gene, CDR1 is GTSNPN and CDR2 is SVGIG (reference sequence).

The J gene is TRBJ1-1, the V gene TRBV29-1, with D possibly matching TRBD1 (6 bases). Trimming took off 8 bases at V and 6 bases at J, with 19 bases between the two ends. Germline V lookup: CDR1 SQVTM, CDR2 ANQGSEA. The CDR3 extends over 13 amino acids. CDR3 region: CSSGVSGGAEAFF. CDR3 sequence (DNA): TGCAGCTCGGGAGTATCTGGGGGCGCTGAAGCTTTCTTT.

The CDR3: CASSVVASNTEAFF. The CDR3 DNA follows: TGTGCCAGCAGCGTAGTGGCCTCGAACACTGAAGCTTTCTTT. The chain combines TRBV9 with TRBJ1-1; D is unresolved. The germline gives CDR1 SGDLS, CDR2 YYNGEE. Trimming shortened V by 0 bases and J by 1 base, and 7 bases separated the two germline ends. This CDR3 is built from 14 residues.

The CDR3 here is CSGGVVETQYF. The CDR3, as DNA: TGCAGCGGGGGGGTGGTGGAGACCCAGTACTTC. The rearrangement uses TRBV29-1 and TRBJ2-5, with a tentative D call TRBD2 (6 bases). The CDR3 is made up of 11 amino acids. Germline CDR1 reads SQVTM; CDR2 reads ANQGSEA. V gave up 7 bases and J gave up 5 bases, with 11 bases separating them.

J is TRBJ2-7 and V is TRBV25-1; D may be TRBD1 (5 bases). V lost 4 bases, J lost 2 bases, and 12 bases lay in between. The germline V gene encodes CDR1 MGHDK and CDR2 SYGVNS. CDR3 size: 14 residues. Here the CDR3 reads CASSVRGLPYEQYF. As DNA, the CDR3 is TGTGCCAGCAGTGTAAGGGGTCTTCCCTACGAGCAGTACTTC.

The chain uses TRBV19 and TRBJ2-7; D ambiguous. Germline V gene data show CDR1 as LNHDA and CDR2 as SQIVND (reference sequence). Trimming shortened V by 0 bases and J by 3 bases, and 9 bases separated the two germline ends. The CDR3 is 14 residues long. CDR3 sequence: CASSIDPNRYEQYF. The DNA for the CDR3 is TGTGCCAGTAGTATAGATCCGAACCGCTACGAGCAGTACTTC.